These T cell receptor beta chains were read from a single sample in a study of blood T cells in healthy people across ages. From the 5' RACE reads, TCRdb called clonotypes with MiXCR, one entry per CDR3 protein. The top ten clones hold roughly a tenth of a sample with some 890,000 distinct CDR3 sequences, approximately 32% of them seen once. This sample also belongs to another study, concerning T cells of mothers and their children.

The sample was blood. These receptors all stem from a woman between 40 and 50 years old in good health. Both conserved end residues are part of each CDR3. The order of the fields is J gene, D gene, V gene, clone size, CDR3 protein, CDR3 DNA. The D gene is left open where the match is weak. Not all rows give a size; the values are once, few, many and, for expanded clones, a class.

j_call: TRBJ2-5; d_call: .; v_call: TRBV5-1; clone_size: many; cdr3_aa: CASSLVSAYQETQYF; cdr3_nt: TGCGCCAGCAGCTTGGTTTCGGCGTACCAAGAGACCCAGTACTTC
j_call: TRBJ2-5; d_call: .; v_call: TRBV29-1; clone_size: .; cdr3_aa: CSAGPGETQYF; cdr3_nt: TGCAGCGCGGGACCTGGGGAGACCCAGTACTTC
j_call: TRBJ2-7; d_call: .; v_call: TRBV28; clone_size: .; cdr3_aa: CASKAGRAPYEQYF; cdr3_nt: TGTGCCAGCAAAGCGGGCAGGGCACCCTACGAGCAGTACTTC
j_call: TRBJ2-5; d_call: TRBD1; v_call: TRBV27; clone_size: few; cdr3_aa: CASSVQGSQETQYF; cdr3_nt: TGTGCCAGCAGTGTACAGGGGTCCCAAGAGACCCAGTACTTC
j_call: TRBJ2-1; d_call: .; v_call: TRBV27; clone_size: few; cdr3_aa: CASSLTANPGNEQFF; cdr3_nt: TGTGCCAGCAGTTTAACGGCTAATCCAGGCAATGAGCAGTTCTTC
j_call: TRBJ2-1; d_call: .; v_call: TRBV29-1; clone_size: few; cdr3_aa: CSVGSASTYNEQFF; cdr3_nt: TGCAGCGTCGGTTCGGCTAGCACCTACAATGAGCAGTTCTTC
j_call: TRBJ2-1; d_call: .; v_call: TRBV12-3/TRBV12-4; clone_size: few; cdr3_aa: CASSLNGLADNEQFF; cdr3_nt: TGTGCCAGCAGTTTAAACGGATTGGCCGACAATGAGCAGTTCTTC
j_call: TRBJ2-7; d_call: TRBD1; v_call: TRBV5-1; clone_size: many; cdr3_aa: CASSLRQGRDEQYF; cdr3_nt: TGCGCCAGCAGCTTACGACAGGGTCGCGACGAGCAGTACTTC
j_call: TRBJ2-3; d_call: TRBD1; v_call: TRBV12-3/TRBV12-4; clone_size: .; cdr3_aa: CASSLDGTGGDTQYF; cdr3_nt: TGTGCCAGCAGTTTAGACGGGACAGGGGGAGATACGCAGTATTTT
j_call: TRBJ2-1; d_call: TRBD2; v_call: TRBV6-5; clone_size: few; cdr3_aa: CASSVPSGGVNEQFF; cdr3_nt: TGTGCCAGCAGCGTCCCTAGCGGGGGGGTGAATGAGCAGTTCTTC
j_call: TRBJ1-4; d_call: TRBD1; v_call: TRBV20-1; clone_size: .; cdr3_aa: CSARDEGGDSEKLFF; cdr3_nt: TGCAGTGCTAGAGATGAGGGGGGGGACAGTGAAAAACTGTTTTTT
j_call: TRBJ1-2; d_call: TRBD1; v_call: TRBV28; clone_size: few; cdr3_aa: CASSLRGGSGYTF; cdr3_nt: TGTGCCAGCAGTTTAAGAGGGGGCTCTGGCTACACCTTC
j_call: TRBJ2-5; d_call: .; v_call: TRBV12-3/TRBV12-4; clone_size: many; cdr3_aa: CASSPQSGLGETQYF; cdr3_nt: TGTGCCAGCAGCCCTCAATCCGGGCTAGGGGAGACCCAGTACTTC
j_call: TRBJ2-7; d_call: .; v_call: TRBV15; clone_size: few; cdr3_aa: CATSRDPGDSSYEQYF; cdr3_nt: TGTGCCACCAGCAGAGATCCGGGGGACAGCTCCTACGAGCAGTACTTC
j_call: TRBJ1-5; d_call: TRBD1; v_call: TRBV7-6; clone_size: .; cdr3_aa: CASSSSPGGYNQPQHF; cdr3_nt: TGTGCCAGCAGCTCGTCACCAGGGGGATACAATCAGCCCCAGCATTTT
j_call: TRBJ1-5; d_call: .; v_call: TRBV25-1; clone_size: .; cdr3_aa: CASSASRGGRPQHF; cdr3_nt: TGTGCCAGCAGTGCGTCCCGGGGCGGGAGGCCCCAGCATTTT
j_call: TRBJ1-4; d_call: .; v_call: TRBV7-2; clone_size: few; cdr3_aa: CASSLGIGSSHEKLFF; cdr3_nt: TGTGCCAGCAGCTTAGGAATTGGGAGCAGTCATGAAAAACTGTTTTTT
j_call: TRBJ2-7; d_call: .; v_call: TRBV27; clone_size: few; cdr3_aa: CASSPGLDSASYEQYF; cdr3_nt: TGTGCCAGCAGTCCTGGCCTGGACAGTGCCTCCTACGAGCAGTACTTC
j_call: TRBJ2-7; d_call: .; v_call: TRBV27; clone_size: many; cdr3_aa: CASSLVKPPYEQYF; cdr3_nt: TGTGCCAGCAGTTTAGTCAAGCCACCCTACGAGCAGTACTTC
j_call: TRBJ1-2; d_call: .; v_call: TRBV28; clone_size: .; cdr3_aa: CASSLPKGRLYGYTF; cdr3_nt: TGTGCCAGCAGTTTGCCGAAGGGGAGGCTCTATGGCTACACCTTC
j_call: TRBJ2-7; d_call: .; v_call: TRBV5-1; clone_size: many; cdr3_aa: CASSLGIGSYEQYF; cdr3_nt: TGCGCCAGCAGCTTGGGGATAGGTTCCTACGAGCAGTACTTC
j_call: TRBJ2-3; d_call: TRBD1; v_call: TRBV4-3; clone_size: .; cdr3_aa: CASSQDSQGATDTQYF; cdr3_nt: TGCGCCAGCAGCCAAGATTCACAGGGGGCCACAGATACGCAGTATTTT
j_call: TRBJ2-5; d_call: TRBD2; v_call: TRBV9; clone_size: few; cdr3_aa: CASSGDSGEETQYF; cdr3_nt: TGTGCCAGCAGCGGAGATAGCGGGGAAGAGACCCAGTACTTC
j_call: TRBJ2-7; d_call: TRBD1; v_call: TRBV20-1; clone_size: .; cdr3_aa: CSARVSLGQGDEQYF; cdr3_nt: TGCAGTGCTAGAGTTTCGCTCGGACAGGGTGACGAGCAGTACTTC
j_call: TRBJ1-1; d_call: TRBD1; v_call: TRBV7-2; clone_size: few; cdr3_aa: CASRKDRGRTEAFF; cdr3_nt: TGTGCCAGCAGGAAGGACAGGGGGCGGACTGAAGCTTTCTTT
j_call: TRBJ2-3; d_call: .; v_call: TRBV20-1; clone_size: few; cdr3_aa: CSARGGLFTDTQYF; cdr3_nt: TGCAGTGCTAGGGGGGGACTGTTCACAGATACGCAGTATTTT
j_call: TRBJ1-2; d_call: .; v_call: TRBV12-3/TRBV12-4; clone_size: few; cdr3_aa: CASSLDLGYGYTF; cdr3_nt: TGTGCCAGCAGCCTCGACCTAGGCTATGGCTACACCTTC
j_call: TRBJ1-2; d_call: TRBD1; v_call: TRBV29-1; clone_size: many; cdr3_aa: CSARIQGGYGYTF; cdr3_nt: TGCAGCGCCCGAATACAGGGGGGCTATGGCTACACCTTC
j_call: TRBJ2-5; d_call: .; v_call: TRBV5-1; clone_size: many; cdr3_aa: CASSRGMEQETQYF; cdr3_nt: TGCGCCAGCAGCAGGGGGATGGAGCAAGAGACCCAGTACTTC
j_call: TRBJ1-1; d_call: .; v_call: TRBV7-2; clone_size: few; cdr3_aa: CASSLFTQGVGTEAFF; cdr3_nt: TGTGCCAGCAGCTTATTCACGCAGGGTGTGGGCACTGAAGCTTTCTTT
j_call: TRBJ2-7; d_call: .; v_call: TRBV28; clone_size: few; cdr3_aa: CASSLYLGTQGSYEQYF; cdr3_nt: TGTGCCAGCAGTTTATATCTCGGGACACAAGGTAGCTACGAGCAGTACTTC
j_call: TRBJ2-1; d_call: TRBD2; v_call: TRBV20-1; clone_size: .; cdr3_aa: CSATTSGGIPNEQFF; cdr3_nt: TGCAGTGCTACTACTAGCGGGGGGATTCCCAATGAGCAGTTCTTC
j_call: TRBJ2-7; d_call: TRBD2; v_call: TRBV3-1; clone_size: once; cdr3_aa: CASSQDLPSGGPNYNEQYF; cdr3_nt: TGTGCCAGCAGCCAAGATCTACCTAGCGGGGGACCTAATTACAATGAGCAGTACTTC
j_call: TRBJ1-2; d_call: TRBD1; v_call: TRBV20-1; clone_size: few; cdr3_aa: CSAPGTGGDYGYTF; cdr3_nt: TGCAGTGCTCCCGGGACAGGGGGTGACTATGGCTACACCTTC
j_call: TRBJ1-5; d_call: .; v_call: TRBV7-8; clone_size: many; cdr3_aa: CASSLELDQPQHF; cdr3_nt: TGTGCCAGCAGCTTAGAACTAGATCAGCCCCAGCATTTT
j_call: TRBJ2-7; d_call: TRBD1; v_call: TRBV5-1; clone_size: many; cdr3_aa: CASSLTGQGPSYEQYF; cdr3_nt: TGCGCCAGCAGCTTGACGGGACAGGGGCCTTCCTACGAGCAGTACTTC
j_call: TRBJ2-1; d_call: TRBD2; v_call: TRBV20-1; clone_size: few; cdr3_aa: CSALTSGGKNEQFF; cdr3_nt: TGCAGTGCCTTAACTAGCGGGGGTAAGAATGAGCAGTTCTTC
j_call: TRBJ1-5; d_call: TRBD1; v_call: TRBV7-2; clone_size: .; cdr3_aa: CASSLQGGVTQPQHF; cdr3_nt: TGTGCCAGCAGCTTACAGGGGGGGGTAACTCAGCCCCAGCATTTT
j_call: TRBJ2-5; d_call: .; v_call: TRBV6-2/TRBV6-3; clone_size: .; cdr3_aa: CASRRTGFQETQYF; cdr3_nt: TGTGCCAGCAGAAGAACAGGATTCCAAGAGACCCAGTACTTC
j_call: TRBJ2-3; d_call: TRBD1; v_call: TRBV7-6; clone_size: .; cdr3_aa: CASGQGTKGTQYF; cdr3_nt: TGTGCCTCCGGACAGGGGACGAAAGGTACGCAGTATTTT
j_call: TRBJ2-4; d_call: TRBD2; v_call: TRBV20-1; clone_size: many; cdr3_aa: CSARVLAGLSKNIQYF; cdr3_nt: TGCAGTGCTAGAGTCCTAGCGGGGCTATCTAAAAACATTCAGTACTTC
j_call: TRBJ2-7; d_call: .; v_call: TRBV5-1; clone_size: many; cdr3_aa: CASSLSEGAYEQYF; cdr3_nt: TGCGCCAGCAGCTTGTCGGAGGGGGCCTACGAGCAGTACTTC
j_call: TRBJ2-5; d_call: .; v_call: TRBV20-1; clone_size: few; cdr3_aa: CSASHAASTGEQYF; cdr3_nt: TGCAGTGCTAGCCACGCCGCCTCAACGGGGGAGCAGTACTTC
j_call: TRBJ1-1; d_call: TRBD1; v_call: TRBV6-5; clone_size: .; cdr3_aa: CASRAGTVNTEAFF; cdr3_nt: TGTGCCAGCAGAGCCGGGACAGTGAACACTGAAGCTTTCTTT
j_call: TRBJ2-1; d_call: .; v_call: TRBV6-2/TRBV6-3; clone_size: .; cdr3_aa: CASSQQADYNEQFF; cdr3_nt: TGTGCCAGCAGTCAACAGGCGGACTACAATGAGCAGTTCTTC
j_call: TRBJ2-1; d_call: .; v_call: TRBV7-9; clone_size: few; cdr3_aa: CASGADPYNEQFF; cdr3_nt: TGTGCCAGCGGGGCCGACCCGTACAATGAGCAGTTCTTC